One sample yielded the 17 T cell receptor beta chains listed below, sequenced in a study of T cell clonality in common variable immunodeficiency. Generated by immunoSEQ multiplex PCR, the TCRdb table keeps only in-frame clones and is missing some. Singletons are absent from the sample, which has tens of thousands of clones. Study-wide points: Reportedly, TCR beta sequences from common variable immunodeficiency showed fewer deletions and N-nucleotide insertions.

Their antigen targets remain unknown. The material sequenced was peripheral blood mononuclear cells. These TCRs come from a human donor with common variable immunodeficiency.

This clone was counted at least ten times. Sequencing ends 3 residues short of the CDR3 end; the germline J gene provides the rest. This sequence joins TRBV5-1 and TRBJ2-3; a possible D gene is TRBD1 (6 bases). This CDR3 is 12 amino acids long. V lost 5 bases and J lost 7, with 11 bases in between. Germline V gene data show CDR1 as SGHRS and CDR2 as YFSETQ. The part of the CDR3 DNA that was read is TGCGCCAGCAGATTCAGGGGACATACG. This codes for CASRFRGHT. The entire CDR3 sequence reads CASRFRGHTQYF.

The sequenced part of the CDR3 DNA is TGTGCCAGCAACACAGGGGAGAACACTGAA. The encoded protein is CASNTGENTE. The full CDR3 is CASNTGENTEAFF. The chain uses TRBV7-2 and TRBJ1-1; 7 bases are a match to TRBD1. The read falls 3 residues short of the CDR3 end, and the missing part is taken from the germline J gene. This CDR3 is built from 13 residues. Germline-derived CDR1 and CDR2 are SGHTA and FQGNSA. The J segment lost 1 base and the V segment lost 7 bases, leaving 3 bases of the junction unmatched.

Concerning this clone itself: The CDR3 end falls 3 residues outside the read, so it is completed with the germline J gene. The gene calls are TRBV20-1 and TRBJ1-2; D is possibly TRBD1 (5 bases). Trimming left V 4 bases short and J 4 bases short, with 10 bases between. This CDR3 comprises 12 residues. Germline V gene data show CDR1 as DFQATT and CDR2 as SNEGSKA (reference sequence). The CDR3 sequence is CSATPGGYGYTF. CDR3 DNA (partial): TGCAGTGCTACTCCGGGGGGCTATGGC.

This clone has at least ten counts. The read ends 3 residues early relative to the CDR3; the germline J gene fills the gap. The chain combines TRBV20-1 with TRBJ1-1, with a tentative D call TRBD1 (5 bases). CDR3 length equals 16 residues. Looked up from germline, CDR1 is DFQATT and CDR2 is SNEGSKA (reference sequence). Trimming shortened V by 3 bases and J by 1 base, and 18 bases separated the two germline ends. The covered CDR3 bases are TGCAGTGCTAGGGTCCAGGTAGGGGCTCCGAACACTGAA. As protein: CSARVQVGAPNTE. The full CDR3 protein is CSARVQVGAPNTEAFF.

Remarks on this clone: The CDR3 end is not reached by the read, which stops 3 residues before it; the germline J gene fills it in. This chain joins TRBV7-2 and TRBJ1-2; D is perhaps TRBD1 (6 bases). Per the germline V gene, CDR1 is SGHTA and CDR2 is FQGNSA. The CDR3 is made up of 14 amino acids. V was pared by 5 bases and J by 4 bases, with 14 bases between. The CDR3 loop reads CASSPQQGGYGYTF. CDR3 DNA, as far as it was read: TGTGCCAGCAGCCCACAACAGGGAGGCTATGGC.

In its sample, this clone was seen a few times. The sequenced fragment ends 3 residues before the CDR3 boundary, so the rest is inferred from the germline J gene. The chain uses TRBV7-2 and TRBJ1-4; 7 bases agree with TRBD1. J was trimmed by 7 bases and V by 5 bases; bases with no gene match: 10. The CDR3 sequence is 15 residues long. Germline V gene sequence: CDR1 SGHTA, CDR2 FQGNSA. CDR3 in amino acids: CASSPTTGLGEKLFF. The CDR3 bases that were read are TGTGCCAGCAGCCCGACGACAGGGTTAGGTGAAAAA.

This clone was found many times. CDR3 amino acids: CSASGGISYNEQFF. CDR3 DNA, as far as it was read: TGCAGTGCTAGCGGGGGAATATCCTACAATGAG. The chain combines TRBV20-1 with TRBJ2-1; D possibly corresponds to TRBD2 (6 bases). The read ends 3 residues before the CDR3 terminus; that terminus is restored from the germline J gene. CDR3 length equals 14 residues. V was trimmed by 3 bases and J by 1 base, leaving 10 bases between them. Germline CDR1 reads DFQATT; CDR2 reads SNEGSKA (reference sequence).

There are many counts of this clone. The CDR3 goes on 3 residues after the read ends, and that part is filled in from the germline J gene. V usage is TRBV2 and J usage is TRBJ2-1; D could derive from TRBD1 or TRBD2 (5 bases each). CDR1 and CDR2 from the germline V gene are SNHLY and FYNNEI. CDR3 size: 15 residues. V dropped 1 base and J dropped 6 bases, with 13 bases sitting between them. The CDR3 protein is CASSEVAGRVNEQFF. The part of the CDR3 DNA that was read is TGTGCCAGCAGTGAAGTGGCAGGGAGAGTCAATGAG.

This clone was detected only a few times. The read terminates 3 residues before the CDR3 end, so the remaining end is supplied by the germline J gene. V is TRBV7-2 and J is TRBJ2-3; the D is unclear. The V gene lost 3 bases and the J gene lost 6 bases, with 4 bases spanning the gap. The CDR3 has 11 amino acids. Germline V CDR1 and CDR2: SGHTA, FQGNSA. The DNA read from the CDR3 is TGTGCCAGCAGCTTTTCTGATACG. Translating it yields CASSFSDT. The entire CDR3 is CASSFSDTQYF.

A word on this clone: The read finishes 3 residues shy of the CDR3 end, and the germline J gene is used to complete it. This chain joins TRBV7-2 and TRBJ1-4, with a tentative D call TRBD1 (5 bases). Germline CDR1 SGHTA, CDR2 FQGNSA. The CDR3 length is 14 residues. The ends were cut back, 5 bases at V and 8 bases at J, with 15 bases in the middle. CDR3 protein: CASSPGTLNEKLFF. Incomplete CDR3 DNA: TGTGCCAGCAGCCCCGGGACTCTGAACGAAAAA.

This clone is medium-sized by share. The CDR3 DNA, read in part, is TGTGCCAGCAGCCAAGGGGAAGGGGCGGTTTATTATGAAAAA. This translates into CASSQGEGAVYYEK. The whole CDR3 region reads CASSQGEGAVYYEKLFF. This rearrangement joins TRBV4-2 to TRBJ1-4, with a weak D call TRBD1 (5 bases). The read ends 3 residues shy of where the CDR3 ends; the end is completed using the germline J gene. From germline, CDR1 is LGHNA and CDR2 YNFKEQ. Between the trimmed V and J ends, which lost 1 base and 6 bases, there was a span of 18 bases. The CDR3 spans 17 residues.

This clone was counted ten times or more. This chain's CDR3 is CAITLGQGGQPQHF. CDR3 DNA, as far as it was read: TGTGCCATCACCTTGGGACAGGGGGGTCAGCCC. This chain joins TRBV10-3 and TRBJ1-5; TRBD1 matches at 11 bases. The read finishes 3 residues shy of the CDR3 end, and the germline J gene is used to complete it. The CDR3 is made up of 14 amino acids. Germline CDR1 reads ENHRY; CDR2 reads SYGVKD. Trimming removed 7 bases from V and 6 bases from J; junction bases left unmatched: 5.

This clone came up a few times. The sequenced fragment ends 3 residues before the CDR3 boundary, so the rest is inferred from the germline J gene. The V call is TRBV19, the J call TRBJ2-1; D uncertain. Germline V gene sequence: CDR1 LNHDA, CDR2 SQIVND (reference sequence). The ends were cut back, 3 bases at V and 6 bases at J, with 9 bases in the middle. The CDR3 consists of 13 residues. The CDR3: CASSMGRVNEQFF. CDR3 DNA, as far as it was read: TGTGCCAGTAGTATGGGTCGGGTCAATGAG. The complete variable domain, with remaining parts taken from reference TRBV19 and TRBJ2-1, reads DGGITQSPKYLFRKEGQNVTLSCEQNLNHDAMYWYRQDPGQGLRLIYYSQIVNDFQKGDIAEGYSVSREKKESFPLTVTSAQKNPTAFYLCASSMGRVNEQFFGPGTRLTVL.

This clone appeared a few times. The read comes to an end 3 residues before the CDR3 does, leaving the germline J gene to fill in the end. This rearrangement joins TRBV7-9 to TRBJ2-3; D gene uncertain. Germline values: CDR1 SEHNR, CDR2 FQNEAQ (reference sequence). V was trimmed by 0 bases and J by 2 bases, leaving 6 bases between them. This CDR3 is built from 14 residues. CDR3 DNA, as far as it was read: TGTGCCAGCAGCTTAGCCTACCCCACAGATACG. Translated: CASSLAYPTDT. The entire CDR3 reads CASSLAYPTDTQYF.

This clone was found a few times. The read comes to an end 3 residues before the CDR3 does, leaving the germline J gene to fill in the end. V and J are TRBV7-9 and TRBJ2-5; possible D gene TRBD2, 6 bases. Trimming pared 1 base from V and 2 bases from J, leaving 8 bases between. Germline-derived CDR1 and CDR2 are SEHNR and FQNEAQ (reference sequence). The CDR3 runs 14 residues. This chain's CDR3 is CASSLGRGQETQYF. The DNA read from the CDR3 is TGTGCCAGCAGCTTAGGCCGGGGGCAAGAGACC.

This clone has at least ten counts. With the read ending 3 residues before the CDR3 end, the germline J gene is used to fill in that end. The V and J genes are TRBV18 and TRBJ2-4; tentatively, D is TRBD1 (6 bases). The CDR3 runs to 16 residues. Per germline, CDR1 KGHSH and CDR2 LQKENI. V was pared by 6 bases and J by 2 bases, with 17 bases between. The CDR3 DNA, read in part, is TGTGCCAGCTCCCGGGACAACCCCGGGACCAAAAACATT. It codes for CASSRDNPGTKNI. The complete CDR3 protein is CASSRDNPGTKNIQYF.

This clone was seen ten or more times. The CDR3 end falls 3 residues outside the read, so it is completed with the germline J gene. This chain connects TRBV19 to TRBJ1-6; D is possibly TRBD1 (5 bases). Germline CDR1 LNHDA, CDR2 SQIVND (reference sequence). CDR3 length equals 12 residues. CDR3: CASSQTGLPLHF. The CDR3 DNA, read in part, is TGTGCCAGTAGCCAAACGGGACTCCCC.